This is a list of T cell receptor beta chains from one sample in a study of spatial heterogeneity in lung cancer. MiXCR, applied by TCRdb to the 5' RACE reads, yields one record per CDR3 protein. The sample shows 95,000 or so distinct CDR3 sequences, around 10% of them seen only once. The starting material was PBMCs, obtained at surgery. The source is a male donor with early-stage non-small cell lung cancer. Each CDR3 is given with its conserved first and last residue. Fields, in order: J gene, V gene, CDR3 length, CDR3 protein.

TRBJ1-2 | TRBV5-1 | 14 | CGSSLAESNYGYTF
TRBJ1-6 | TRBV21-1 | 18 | CASSSRSTGGLEGSPLHF
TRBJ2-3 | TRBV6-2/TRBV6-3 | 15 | CASSYGGGSTDTQYF
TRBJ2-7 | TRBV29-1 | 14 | CSVEGQGNIYEQYF
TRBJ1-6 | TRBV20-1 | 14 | CSARGELSNSPLHF
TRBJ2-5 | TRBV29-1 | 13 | CSGTSGGEETQYF
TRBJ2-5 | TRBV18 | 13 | CASSPAGQETQYF
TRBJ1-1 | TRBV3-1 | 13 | CASSQAKRTEAFF
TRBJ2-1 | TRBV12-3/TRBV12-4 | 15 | CASSPFRDSYNEQFF
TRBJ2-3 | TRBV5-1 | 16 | CASSLSGDTSTDTQYF
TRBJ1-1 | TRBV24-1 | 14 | CATARGGAEAEAFF
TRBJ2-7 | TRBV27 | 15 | CASSSRASDSYEQYF
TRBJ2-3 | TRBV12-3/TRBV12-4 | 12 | CASRTSKDTQYF
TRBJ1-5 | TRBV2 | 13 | CASHPGQGQPQHF
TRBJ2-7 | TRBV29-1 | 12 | CSVDTGGDEQYF
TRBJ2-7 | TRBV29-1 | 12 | CSVWRAPYEQYF
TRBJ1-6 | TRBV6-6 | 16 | CASGPTGVAYNSPLHF
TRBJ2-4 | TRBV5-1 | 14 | CASSSQGAQDIQYF
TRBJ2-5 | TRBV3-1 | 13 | CASSPPGGETQYF
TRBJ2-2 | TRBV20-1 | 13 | CSALGQPTGELFF
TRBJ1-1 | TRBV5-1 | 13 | CASSSQQGTEAFF
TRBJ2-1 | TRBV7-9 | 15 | CASSPAGRTYNEQFF
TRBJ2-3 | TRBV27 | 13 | CASSGLVGNTQYF
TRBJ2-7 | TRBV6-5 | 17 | CASSYSGLAGATDEQYF
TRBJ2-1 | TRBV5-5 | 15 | CASSLSPTTSNEQFF
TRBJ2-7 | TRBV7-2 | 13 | CASSLRQGTEQYF
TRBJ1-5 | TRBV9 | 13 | CASSVDVNQPQHF
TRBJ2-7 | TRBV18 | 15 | CASSQGTGEAYEQYF
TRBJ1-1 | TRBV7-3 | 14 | CASSLSDMNTEAFF
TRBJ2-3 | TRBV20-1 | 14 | CSARSSLLTDTQYF
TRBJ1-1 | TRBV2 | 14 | CASLFFAGNTEAFF
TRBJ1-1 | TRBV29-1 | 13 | CSAQDRAWTEAFF
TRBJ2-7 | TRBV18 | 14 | CASSAGRSSYEQYF
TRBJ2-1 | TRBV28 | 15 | CASSDRAPIYNEQFF
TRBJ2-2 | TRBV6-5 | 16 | CASSYPGTANTGELFF
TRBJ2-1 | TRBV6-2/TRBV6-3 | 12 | CASSDSYNEQFF
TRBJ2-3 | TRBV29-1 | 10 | CSVDTDTQYF
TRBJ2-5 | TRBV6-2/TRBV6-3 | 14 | CASRAGGLQETQYF
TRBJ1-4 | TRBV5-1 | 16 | CASSLDPTGGGEKLFF
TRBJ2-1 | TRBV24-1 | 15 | CATSDLFLAGNEQFF
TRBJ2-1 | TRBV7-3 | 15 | CASSVYRGNYNEQFF
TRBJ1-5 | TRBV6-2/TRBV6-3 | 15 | CASSSGTGGYQPQHF
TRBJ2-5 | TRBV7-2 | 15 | CASSKWTGHGETQYF
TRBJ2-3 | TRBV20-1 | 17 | CSAPNSGGPPFTDTQYF
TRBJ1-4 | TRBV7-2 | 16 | CASSFGDRPTNEKLFF
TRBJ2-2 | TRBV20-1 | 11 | CSASKPGELFF
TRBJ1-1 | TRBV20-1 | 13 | CSARSPLGTEAFF
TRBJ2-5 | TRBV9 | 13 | CASSVDWWETQYF
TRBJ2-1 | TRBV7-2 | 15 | CASSLGIAGNNEQFF
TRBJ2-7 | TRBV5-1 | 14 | CASSLAAGVYEQYF